This T cell receptor (beta chain) was recovered during a study of PD-1 blockade in classical Hodgkin lymphoma. V lost 0 bases and J lost 9, with 14 bases in between. The CDR3 totals 14 residues. Germline loops: CDR1 SGHDN, CDR2 FVKESK. Time point specified: cycle 4 day 1 (C4D1), after 6 weeks of nivolumab. Every single patient, without exception, relapsed after autologous stem cell transplantation, and brentuximab vedotin exposure varied. Study-level results: Baseline TCR diversity was reportedly lower in newly diagnosed patients than in healthy donors. It was reported as lower still in relapsed/refractory patients.

About this clone itself: The antigen is unknown.

Produced via immunoSEQ multiplex PCR; TCRdb's table is partial and in-frame only. In the table there are about 64,000 clones, under 95% of which are singletons. The sequences come from peripheral blood mononuclear cells (PBMCs), collected before the fourth cycle of nivolumab. V and J are TRBV14 and TRBJ1-2, with TRBD1 as a possible D gene (5 bases). This clonotype originated in a human donor with classical Hodgkin lymphoma. CDR3 coding DNA: TGTGCCAGCAGCCAAGATGTTGTGTGGGGGAGCTACACCTTC. Translated: CASSQDVVWGSYTF.